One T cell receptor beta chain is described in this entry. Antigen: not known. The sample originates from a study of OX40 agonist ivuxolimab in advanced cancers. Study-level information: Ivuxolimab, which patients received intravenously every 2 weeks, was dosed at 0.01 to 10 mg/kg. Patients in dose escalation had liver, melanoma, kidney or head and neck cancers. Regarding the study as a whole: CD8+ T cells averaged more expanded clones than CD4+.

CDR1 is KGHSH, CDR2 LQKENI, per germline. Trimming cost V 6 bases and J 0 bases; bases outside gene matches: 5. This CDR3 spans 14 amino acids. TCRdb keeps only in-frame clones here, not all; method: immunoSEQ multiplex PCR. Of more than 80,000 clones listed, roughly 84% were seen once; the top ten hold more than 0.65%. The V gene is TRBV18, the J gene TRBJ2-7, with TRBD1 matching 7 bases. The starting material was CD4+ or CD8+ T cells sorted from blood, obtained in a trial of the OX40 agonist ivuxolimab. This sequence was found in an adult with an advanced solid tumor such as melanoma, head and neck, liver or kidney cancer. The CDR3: CASSRDRTSYEQYF. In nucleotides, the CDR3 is TGTGCCAGCTCGAGGGACAGAACCTCCTACGAGCAGTACTTC.